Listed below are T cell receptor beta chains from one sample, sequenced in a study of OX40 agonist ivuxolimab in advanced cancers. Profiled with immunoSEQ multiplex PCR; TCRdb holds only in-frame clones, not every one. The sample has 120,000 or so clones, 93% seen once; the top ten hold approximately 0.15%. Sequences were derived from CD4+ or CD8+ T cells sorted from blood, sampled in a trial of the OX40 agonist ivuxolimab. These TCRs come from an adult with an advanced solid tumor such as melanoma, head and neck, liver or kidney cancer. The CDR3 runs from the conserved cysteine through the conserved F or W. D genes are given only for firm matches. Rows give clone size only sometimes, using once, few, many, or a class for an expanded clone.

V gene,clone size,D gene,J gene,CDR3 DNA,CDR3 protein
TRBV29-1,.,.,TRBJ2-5,TGCAGCGCAAATAGGGGGGGGGCCCGAGGCGAGACCCAGTACTTC,CSANRGGARGETQYF
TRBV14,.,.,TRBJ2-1,TGTGCCAGCAGCCAATTGCGCCAAGCTGGGTACAATGAGCAGTTCTTC,CASSQLRQAGYNEQFF
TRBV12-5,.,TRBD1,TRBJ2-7,TGTGCTAGTGGTTGGACAGGCTTTCGCTACGAGCAGTACTTC,CASGWTGFRYEQYF
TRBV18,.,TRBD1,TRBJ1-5,TGTGCCAGCTCGCGGTCCGGGACAGGGAATCAGCCCCAGCATTTT,CASSRSGTGNQPQHF
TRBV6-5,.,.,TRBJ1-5,TGTGCCAGCAGTATTGACGGTTTGGGCAATCAGCCCCAGCATTTT,CASSIDGLGNQPQHF
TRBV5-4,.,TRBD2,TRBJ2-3,TGTGCCAGCAGCAGTAGGACTAGCGGGGGATATACGCAGTATTTT,CASSSRTSGGYTQYF
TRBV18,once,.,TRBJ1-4,TGTGCCAGCTCACCACTAGGACTAGCAACTAATGAAAAACTGTTTTTT,CASSPLGLATNEKLFF
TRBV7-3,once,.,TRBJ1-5,TGTGCCAGCAGCTTTGACGGGGGCGATCAGCCCCAGCATTTT,CASSFDGGDQPQHF
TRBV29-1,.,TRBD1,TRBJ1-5,TGCAGCGTTTCCGGGACAGGGGGATTTTATAGCAATCAGCCCCAGCATTTT,CSVSGTGGFYSNQPQHF
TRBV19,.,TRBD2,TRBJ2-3,TGTGCCAGTAGTATTTCTAGCGGTAGCACAGATACGCAGTATTTT,CASSISSGSTDTQYF
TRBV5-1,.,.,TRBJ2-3,TGCGCCAGCAGCCTCATCGTCGGCGGATCCACAGATACGCAGTATTTT,CASSLIVGGSTDTQYF
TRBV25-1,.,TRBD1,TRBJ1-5,TGTGCCAGCAGGGGACCAGGGGGCTTCAATCAGCCCCAGCATTTT,CASRGPGGFNQPQHF
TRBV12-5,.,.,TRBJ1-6,TGTGCTAGTGGTTTGGGAAGGGATTCACCCCTCCACTTT,CASGLGRDSPLHF
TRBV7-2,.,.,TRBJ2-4,TGTGCCAGCGCCGAGGAGTTCCTAAACATTCAGTACTTC,CASAEEFLNIQYF
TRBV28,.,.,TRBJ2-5,TGTGCCAGCAGCCCCGGAGGGGCGCGACAAGAGACCCAGTACTTC,CASSPGGARQETQYF
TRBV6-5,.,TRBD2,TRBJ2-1,TGTGCCAGCAGTTTCACGGGAGGTAACGCTCCTGAGCAGTTCTTC,CASSFTGGNAPEQFF
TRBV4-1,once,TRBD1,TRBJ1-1,TGCGCCAGCAGCGGGGGACAGGGGTGGAACACTGAAGCTTTCTTT,CASSGGQGWNTEAFF
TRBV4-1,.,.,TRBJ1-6,TGCGCCAGCAGCCAAGATCTGGGAAGCTCCTATAATTCACCCCTCCACTTT,CASSQDLGSSYNSPLHF
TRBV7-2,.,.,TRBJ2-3,TGTGCCAGCAGCCCCGAGCCGGGACACTTTAGCACAGATACGCAGTATTTT,CASSPEPGHFSTDTQYF
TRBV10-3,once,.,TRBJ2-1,TGTGCCATCAGTCCGGGACAAAACAATGAGCAGTTCTTC,CAISPGQNNEQFF
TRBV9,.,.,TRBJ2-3,TGTGCCAGCAGCGTAGAGCCCGGCACAGATACGCAGTATTTT,CASSVEPGTDTQYF
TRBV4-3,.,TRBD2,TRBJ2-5,TGCGCCAGCAGCCAAGGGGGGACTAGCGGTAGAAGGCAAGAGACCCAGTACTTC,CASSQGGTSGRRQETQYF
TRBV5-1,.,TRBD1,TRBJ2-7,TGCGCCAGCAGCTTGGCCCCGGGACAGGTCTCCTACGAGCAGTACTTC,CASSLAPGQVSYEQYF
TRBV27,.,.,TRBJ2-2,TGTGCCAGCAGTTTATGGGCGAACACCGGGGAGCTGTTTTTT,CASSLWANTGELFF
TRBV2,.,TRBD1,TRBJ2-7,TGTGCCAGCGGCGGAGCTCCGGGACAGGGGTACTTC,CASGGAPGQGYF
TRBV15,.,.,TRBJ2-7,TGTGCCACCAGCAGAGATCTTACGACTGGCGAGCAGTACTTC,CATSRDLTTGEQYF
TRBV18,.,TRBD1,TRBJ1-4,TGTGCCAGCTCACCCAAGCTCCGGGACAGAGTTAGCACTAATGAAAAACTGTTTTTT,CASSPKLRDRVSTNEKLFF
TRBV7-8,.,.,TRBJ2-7,TGTGCCAGCAGCTCGGGGGGGGACAGTCGGCAGTACTTC,CASSSGGDSRQYF
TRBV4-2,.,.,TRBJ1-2,TGTGCCAGCAGCCCCGAACTCGGGAGACCTAACTATGGCTACACCTTC,CASSPELGRPNYGYTF